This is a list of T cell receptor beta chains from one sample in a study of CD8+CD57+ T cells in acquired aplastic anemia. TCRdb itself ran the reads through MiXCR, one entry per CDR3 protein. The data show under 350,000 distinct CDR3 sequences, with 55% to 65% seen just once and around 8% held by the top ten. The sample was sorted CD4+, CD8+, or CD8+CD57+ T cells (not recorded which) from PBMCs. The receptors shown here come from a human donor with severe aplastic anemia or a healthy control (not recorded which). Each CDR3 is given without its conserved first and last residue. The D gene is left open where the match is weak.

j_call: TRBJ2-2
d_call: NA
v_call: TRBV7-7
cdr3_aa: ASSHKEGGELS

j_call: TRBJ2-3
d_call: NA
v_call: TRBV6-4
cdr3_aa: ASSDSAGTGTDTQY

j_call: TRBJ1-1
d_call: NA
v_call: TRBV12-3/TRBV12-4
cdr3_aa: ASSLGFGNTEAF

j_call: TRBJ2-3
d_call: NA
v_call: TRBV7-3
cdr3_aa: ASSTNGGRGGTDTQY

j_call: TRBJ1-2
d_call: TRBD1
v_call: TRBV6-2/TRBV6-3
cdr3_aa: ASSPPDRLHYGYT

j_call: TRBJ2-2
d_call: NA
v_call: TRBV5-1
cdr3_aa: ASSGGSTGELF

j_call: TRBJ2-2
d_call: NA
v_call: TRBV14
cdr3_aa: ASSQVSADTGELF

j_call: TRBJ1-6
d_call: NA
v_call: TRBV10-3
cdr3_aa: AISELSRLGNSPLH

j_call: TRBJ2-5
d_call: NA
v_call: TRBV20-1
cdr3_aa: SASGLDQRETQY

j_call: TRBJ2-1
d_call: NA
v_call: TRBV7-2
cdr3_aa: ASSPTRGGPNEQF

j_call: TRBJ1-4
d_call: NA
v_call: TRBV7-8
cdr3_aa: ASSFPQGGKLF

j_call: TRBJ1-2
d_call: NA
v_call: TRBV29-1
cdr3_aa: GVVESGTNYGYT

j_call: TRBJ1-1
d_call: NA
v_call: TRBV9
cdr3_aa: ASRDPKDPLAEI

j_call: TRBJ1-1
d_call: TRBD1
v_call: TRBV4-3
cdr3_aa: ASSGGRGLFNTEAF

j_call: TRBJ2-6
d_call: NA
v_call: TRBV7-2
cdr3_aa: ASSLTLRGANVLT

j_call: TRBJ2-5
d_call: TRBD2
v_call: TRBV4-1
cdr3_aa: ASSQFGAGGSSETQY

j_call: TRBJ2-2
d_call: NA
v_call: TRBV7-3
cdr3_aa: ASSVAAAVTGELF

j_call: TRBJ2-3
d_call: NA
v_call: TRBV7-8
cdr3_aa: ASSHRPRARDTQY

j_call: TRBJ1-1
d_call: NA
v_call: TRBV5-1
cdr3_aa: ASSIRGIGEAF

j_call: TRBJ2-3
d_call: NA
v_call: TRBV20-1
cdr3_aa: SARARAGTDTQY

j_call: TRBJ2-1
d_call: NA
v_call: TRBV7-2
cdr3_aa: ASSLWFKSSYNEQF

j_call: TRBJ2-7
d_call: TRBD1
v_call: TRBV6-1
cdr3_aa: ASSEVVGGAREQY

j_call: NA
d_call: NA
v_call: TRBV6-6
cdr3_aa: ASSTQGYEQY

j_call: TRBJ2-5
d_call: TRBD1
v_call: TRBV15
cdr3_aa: ATSRGGTGGETQY

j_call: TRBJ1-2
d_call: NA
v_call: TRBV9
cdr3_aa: ASSVDDSTNYGYT

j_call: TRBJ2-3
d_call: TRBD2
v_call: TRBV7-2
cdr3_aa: ASRTSGSDTQY

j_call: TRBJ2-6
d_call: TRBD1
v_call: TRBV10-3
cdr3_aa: AIRSGQGVSGANVLT

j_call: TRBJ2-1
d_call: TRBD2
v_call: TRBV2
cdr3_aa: ASSAGLAGTTNEQF

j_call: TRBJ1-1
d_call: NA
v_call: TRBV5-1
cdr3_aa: ASSFKGEAF

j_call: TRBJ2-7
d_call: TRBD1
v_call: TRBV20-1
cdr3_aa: SARDWGQVAPYEQY

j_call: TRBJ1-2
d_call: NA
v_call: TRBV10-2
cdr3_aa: ASESGSGYGYT

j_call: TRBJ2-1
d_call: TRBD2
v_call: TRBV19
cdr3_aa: ASSIGGLAGGTYNEQF